This T cell receptor beta chain stems from a study of cytomegalovirus exposure and HLA in healthy donors. PCR involved 60 Vbeta and 13 Jbeta primers. Clones were read by immunoSEQ multiplex PCR, and TCRdb kept only the in-frame ones, dropping some. Counted here are approximately 220,000 clones, over 65% occurring once; the ten biggest clones make up roughly 0.62%. A few counts support this clone. V lost 10 bases to trimming and J lost 2 bases; unmatched junction nucleotides: 4. This CDR3 is 14 amino acids long. Germline V gives CDR1 MNHEY, CDR2 SMNVEV (reference sequence). The V gene is TRBV27, the J gene TRBJ1-3; 11 bases line up with TRBD1. The receptor comes from a young man in good health and CMV-seronegative. The sequenced sample consisted of PBMCs. CDR3 in amino acids: CATSDRGPGNTIYF. In DNA, the CDR3 is TGTGCCACCTCGGACAGGGGGCCTGGAAACACCATATATTTT.